This passage covers 3 T cell receptor beta chains from one sample sequenced in a study of PD-1 blockade in classical Hodgkin lymphoma. The time point here: cycle 4 day 1 (C4D1), after less than seven weeks of nivolumab. After autologous stem cell transplantation all patients relapsed, and prior brentuximab vedotin exposure differed between cohorts. The method was immunoSEQ multiplex PCR; TCRdb's version includes in-frame clones alone and lacks a portion of them. The sample shows more than 6,000 clones, roughly 80% of them seen only once. The sequencing here drew on peripheral blood mononuclear cells (PBMCs), taken before the fourth cycle of nivolumab. These receptors all stem from a human donor with classical Hodgkin lymphoma.

This clone was found a few times. The chain combines TRBV19 with TRBJ1-1; D gene ambiguous. Trimming removed 7 bases at V and 5 bases at J, with 11 bases between. CDR1 and CDR2 (germline): LNHDA, SQIVND (reference sequence). The CDR3 runs 12 residues. In DNA form, the CDR3 reads TGTGCCAGTAACAAGGGAGGAACTGAAGCTTTCTTT. This codes for CASNKGGTEAFF.

The V and J genes are TRBV10-2 and TRBJ1-3; no firm D call. V lost 10 bases to trimming and J lost 1 base, with 17 bases between them. The germline gives CDR1 WSHSY, CDR2 SAAADI. This CDR3 is built from 15 residues. The CDR3 nucleotides read TGCGCCACCGGAAAAGCAGAATCTTCTGGAAACACCATATATTTT. Translation: CATGKAESSGNTIYF.

The count of this clone is one. The chain carries TRBV6-6 and TRBJ2-7; TRBD1 agrees at 10 bases. Germline V gene sequence: CDR1 MNHNY, CDR2 SVGAGI (reference sequence). The CDR3 length is 15 residues. Trimming at V came to 4 bases and at J to 5 bases, leaving 8 bases not matched to a gene. The CDR3 protein is CASSSRDRGGHEQYF. CDR3 nucleotide sequence: TGTGCCAGCAGTTCGCGGGACAGGGGAGGCCACGAGCAGTACTTC.